The rows below give T cell receptor beta chains drawn from one sample of a study of molecular identifiers for immune sequencing clone quantification. TCRdb reprocessed the PCR reads via MiXCR and lists one record per CDR3 protein. The table lists about 640,000 distinct CDR3 sequences, 20% of them singletons. Sequenced sample: naive CD8+ T cells from blood, with Jurkat cell RNA spiked in. The receptors here all came from a human donor in good health. Some libraries in this study had Jurkat cell RNA spiked in. Each CDR3 is given with its conserved first and last residue. Fields, in order: J gene, CDR3 length, V gene, clone size, D gene, CDR3 protein, CDR3 DNA. A D gene is named only where the DNA matches it firmly. Size is omitted from some rows. Given values are once, few, many or a class for expanded clones.

>TRBJ2-4|14|TRBV24-1|many|-
CATSEGGSKNIQYF
TGTGCCACCAGTGAAGGGGGGTCCAAAAACATTCAGTACTTC
>TRBJ1-1|15|TRBV20-1|many|-
CSARGRKAMNTEAFF
TGCAGTGCTAGGGGCAGGAAGGCGATGAACACTGAAGCTTTCTTT
>TRBJ2-3|14|TRBV4-1|few|-
CASSPGPREDTQYF
TGCGCCAGCAGCCCCGGGCCCCGGGAAGATACGCAGTATTTT
>TRBJ1-6|16|TRBV20-1|few|-
CSARGEASAYNPPLHF
TGCAGTGCTAGAGGGGAGGCTAGTGCCTATAATCCACCCCTCCACTTT
>TRBJ2-7|15|TRBV14|few|-
CASSQDRLRSYEQYF
TGTGCCAGCAGCCAAGATCGATTAAGATCCTACGAGCAGTACTTC
>TRBJ2-1|14|TRBV6-1|many|-
CASIGTQLYNEQFF
TGTGCCAGCATCGGGACACAACTGTACAATGAGCAGTTCTTC
>TRBJ2-7|15|TRBV5-1|many|TRBD2
CASSRGLAGAQEQYF
TGCGCCAGCAGCCGCGGACTAGCGGGAGCACAAGAGCAGTACTTC
>TRBJ2-3|15|TRBV12-3/TRBV12-4|many|-
CASTSSGIPGDTQYF
TGTGCCAGCACCTCTAGTGGCATACCAGGAGATACGCAGTATTTT
>TRBJ1-1|14|TRBV19|-|TRBD1
CASSVSGGLTEAFF
TGTGCCAGTAGTGTATCAGGGGGCCTTACTGAAGCTTTCTTT
>TRBJ1-5|15|TRBV4-1|many|-
CASSQDWAENQPQHF
TGCGCCAGCAGCCAAGATTGGGCAGAAAATCAGCCCCAGCATTTT
>TRBJ2-7|15|TRBV21-1|many|-
CASKGPTSDNYEQYF
TGTGCCAGCAAGGGCCCGACTAGCGATAATTACGAGCAGTACTTC
>TRBJ2-5|18|TRBV23-1|many|-
CASSQCKDEQGHQETQYF
TGCGCCAGCAGTCAATGCAAAGACGAACAGGGACATCAAGAGACCCAGTACTTC
>TRBJ2-1|17|TRBV4-1|few|-
CASSPRSGTGPYNEQFF
TGCGCCAGCAGCCCAAGGTCAGGAACAGGTCCCTACAATGAGCAGTTCTTC
>TRBJ2-2|12|TRBV30|few|-
CAWSAVERELFF
TGTGCCTGGAGTGCAGTGGAGCGGGAGCTGTTTTTT
>TRBJ2-7|14|TRBV12-3/TRBV12-4|-|TRBD1
CASSLQGASCEQYF
TGTGCCAGCAGTTTACAGGGGGCGTCCTGCGAGCAGTACTTC
>TRBJ2-3|14|TRBV11-2|many|-
CASSLLQETDTQYF
TGTGCCAGCAGCTTACTCCAGGAGACAGATACGCAGTATTTT
>TRBJ1-3|18|TRBV7-9|many|TRBD1
CASSRYGTGLYSGNTIYF
TGTGCCAGCAGCCGATACGGGACAGGGCTTTACTCTGGAAACACCATATATTTT
>TRBJ2-1|17|TRBV9|-|TRBD1
CASSGRSGTEHHNEQFF
TGTGCCAGCAGCGGACGATCCGGGACAGAGCACCACAATGAGCAGTTCTTC
>TRBJ1-1|12|TRBV19|-|-
CASSSSNTEVFF
TGTGCCAGTAGCAGTTCTAACACTGAAGTTTTCTTT
>TRBJ1-5|19|TRBV27|few|-
CASSLLSPSGLSGNQPQHF
TGTGCCAGCAGTCTATTATCCCCGTCTGGTTTATCCGGCAATCAGCCCCAGCATTTT
>TRBJ2-2|15|TRBV28|-|-
CASSSSRENTGELFF
TGTGCCAGCAGTTCCAGCAGGGAAAACACCGGGGAGCTGTTTTTT
>TRBJ2-2|13|TRBV6-2/TRBV6-3|-|TRBD1
CASTKEKDRGLFF
TGTGCCAGCACCAAAGAAAAGGACAGGGGGCTGTTTTTT
>TRBJ2-3|15|TRBV24-1|-|TRBD2
CATSDFTSGVDTQYF
TGTGCCACCAGTGATTTCACTAGCGGGGTGGATACGCAGTATTTT
>TRBJ1-5|13|TRBV2|many|-
CASEAVPNQPQHF
TGTGCCAGCGAAGCTGTCCCCAATCAGCCCCAGCATTTT
>TRBJ1-4|14|TRBV4-3|many|-
CASSPARGDEKLFF
TGCGCCAGCAGCCCCGCTAGGGGGGATGAAAAACTGTTTTTT
>TRBJ2-1|14|TRBV19|-|-
CASTLGDTYNEQFF
TGTGCCAGTACTTTGGGTGATACCTACAATGAGCAGTTCTTC
>TRBJ1-4|13|TRBV12-3/TRBV12-4|many|-
CASSPEGGEKLFF
TGTGCCAGCAGTCCCGAAGGGGGTGAAAAACTGTTTTTT
>TRBJ2-4|14|TRBV5-6|many|-
CASSDSLAKNIQYF
TGTGCCAGCAGTGACTCGCTAGCCAAAAACATTCAGTACTTC
>TRBJ2-7|16|TRBV27|-|TRBD1
CASSLSGGGVTYEQYF
TGTGCCAGCAGTCTTTCAGGGGGTGGGGTGACCTACGAGCAGTACTTC
>TRBJ2-6|19|TRBV4-1|-|-
CASSQDPQGRISGANVLTF
TGCGCCAGCAGCCAAGATCCACAGGGACGTATCTCTGGGGCCAACGTCCTGACTTTC
>TRBJ2-1|16|TRBV7-2|many|TRBD2
CASSSLLAGAYNEQFF
TGTGCCAGCAGCTCCCTACTAGCGGGAGCCTACAATGAGCAGTTCTTC
>TRBJ2-5|14|TRBV5-4|many|-
CASSLRLGLETQYF
TGTGCCAGCAGCTTGCGGCTAGGACTAGAGACCCAGTACTTC
>TRBJ2-1|15|TRBV12-3/TRBV12-4|few|TRBD2
CASSFTTSGDNEQFF
TGTGCCAGCAGTTTTACTACTAGCGGGGACAATGAGCAGTTCTTC
>TRBJ2-7|15|TRBV18|many|-
CASSPPGRGSYEQYF
TGTGCCAGCTCACCACCGGGACGGGGTTCCTACGAGCAGTACTTC
>TRBJ2-3|17|TRBV20-1|many|TRBD2
CSASSAGGSGPTDTQYF
TGCAGTGCTAGTTCAGCGGGAGGTTCGGGGCCCACAGATACGCAGTATTTT
>TRBJ2-7|13|TRBV4-3|-|TRBD1
CASSEGQGYERYF
TGCGCCAGCAGCGAAGGACAGGGCTACGAGCGGTACTTC
>TRBJ1-5|19|TRBV14|many|-
CASSHPRGNLRFSNQPQHF
TGTGCCAGCAGCCACCCCAGGGGAAACTTAAGGTTTAGCAATCAGCCCCAGCATTTT
>TRBJ1-1|13|TRBV7-9|many|-
CASAAPLNTEAFF
TGTGCCAGCGCGGCCCCATTGAACACTGAAGCTTTCTTT
>TRBJ1-1|16|TRBV5-1|few|-
CASSYAPGGTGAEAFF
TGCGCCAGCAGCTACGCACCCGGGGGGACGGGCGCTGAAGCTTTCTTT
>TRBJ2-3|15|TRBV6-5|few|-
CASSFLGPEDDTQYF
TGTGCCAGCAGTTTCCTCGGGCCCGAAGACGATACGCAGTATTTT
>TRBJ2-7|11|TRBV30|few|-
CAWSVSGEQYF
TGTGCCTGGAGTGTTTCCGGGGAGCAGTACTTC
>TRBJ2-2|15|TRBV6-2/TRBV6-3|many|-
CATSGWEGETGELFF
TGTGCCACCTCCGGTTGGGAAGGGGAAACCGGGGAGCTGTTTTTT
>TRBJ1-1|20|TRBV20-1|-|TRBD1
CSARALPNTGGRVVNTEALF
TGCAGTGCTAGAGCTCTGCCCAATACAGGGGGCCGAGTAGTGAACACTGAAGCTCTCTTT
>TRBJ2-7|14|TRBV5-1|many|-
CASSWGGQDNEQYF
TGCGCCAGCAGCTGGGGGGGACAGGACAACGAGCAGTACTTC
>TRBJ1-4|16|TRBV19|-|-
CASSIMAGSTNEKLFF
TGTGCCAGTAGTATAATGGCCGGATCAACTAATGAAAAACTGTTTTTT
>TRBJ2-7|15|TRBV4-3|-|-
CASNQDRNYLYEQYF
TGCGCCAGCAACCAAGATCGTAATTACTTGTACGAGCAGTACTTC
>TRBJ2-1|15|TRBV20-1|-|-
CSARVGAYSYNEQFF
TGCAGTGCTAGAGTAGGTGCCTACTCCTACAATGAGCAGTTCTTC
>TRBJ1-5|16|TRBV20-1|many|-
CSATDGGRRGNQPQHF
TGCAGTGCCACAGACGGGGGGCGCAGGGGCAATCAGCCCCAGCATTTT